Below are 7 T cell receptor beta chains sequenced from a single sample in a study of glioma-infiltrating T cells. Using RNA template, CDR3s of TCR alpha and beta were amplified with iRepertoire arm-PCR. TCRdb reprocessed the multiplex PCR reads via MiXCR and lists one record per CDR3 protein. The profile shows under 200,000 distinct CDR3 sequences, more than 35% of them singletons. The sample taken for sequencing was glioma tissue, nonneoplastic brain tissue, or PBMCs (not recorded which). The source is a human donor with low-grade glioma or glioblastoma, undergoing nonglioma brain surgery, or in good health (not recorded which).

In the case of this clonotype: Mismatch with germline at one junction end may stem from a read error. CDR3 in amino acids: CACRDTGTATQYF. For the CDR3, the DNA is TGTGCCTGCAGAGACACAGGGACTGCGACCCAGTACTTC. V usage is TRBV6-2 or TRBV6-3 and J usage is TRBJ2-5; D is possibly TRBD1 or TRBD2 (6 bases each). The CDR3 sequence is 13 residues long. CDR1 and CDR2 (germline): MNHEY, SVGEGT.

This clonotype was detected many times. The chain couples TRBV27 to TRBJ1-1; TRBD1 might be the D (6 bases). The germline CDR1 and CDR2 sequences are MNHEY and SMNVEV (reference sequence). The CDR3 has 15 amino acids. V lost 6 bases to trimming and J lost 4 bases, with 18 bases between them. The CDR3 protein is CASRPGAHGFTEAFF. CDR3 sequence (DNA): TGTGCCAGCAGGCCGGGGGCGCATGGGTTCACTGAAGCTTTCTTT.

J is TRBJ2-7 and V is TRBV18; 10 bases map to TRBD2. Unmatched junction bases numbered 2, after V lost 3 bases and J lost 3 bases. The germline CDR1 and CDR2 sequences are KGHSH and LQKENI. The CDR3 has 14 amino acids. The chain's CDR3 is CASSPGLADYEQYF. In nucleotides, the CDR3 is TGTGCCAGCTCACCCGGACTAGCGGACTACGAGCAGTACTTC.

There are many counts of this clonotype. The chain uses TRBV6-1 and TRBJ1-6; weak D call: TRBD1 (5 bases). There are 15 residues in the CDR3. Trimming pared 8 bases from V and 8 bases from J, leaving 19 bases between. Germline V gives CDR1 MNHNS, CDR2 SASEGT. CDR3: CASSQRDPRDSPLHF. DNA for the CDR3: TGTGCCAGCTCTCAACGGGACCCTCGGGATTCACCCCTCCACTTT.

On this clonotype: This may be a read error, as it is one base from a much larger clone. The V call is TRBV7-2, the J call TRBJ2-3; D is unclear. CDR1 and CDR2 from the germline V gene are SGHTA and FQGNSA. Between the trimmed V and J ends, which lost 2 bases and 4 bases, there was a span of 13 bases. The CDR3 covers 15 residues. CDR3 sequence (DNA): TGTGCCAGCAGCTTACAGGACCCTATCGCAGATACGCAGTATTTT. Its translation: CASSLQDPIADTQYF.

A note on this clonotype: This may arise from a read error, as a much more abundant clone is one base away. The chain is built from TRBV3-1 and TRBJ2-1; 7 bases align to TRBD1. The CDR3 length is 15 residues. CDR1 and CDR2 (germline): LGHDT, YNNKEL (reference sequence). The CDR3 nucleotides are TGTGCCAGCAGCCAGCGGACAGGCACGGTCAATGAGCACTTCTTC. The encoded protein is CASSQRTGTVNEHFF.

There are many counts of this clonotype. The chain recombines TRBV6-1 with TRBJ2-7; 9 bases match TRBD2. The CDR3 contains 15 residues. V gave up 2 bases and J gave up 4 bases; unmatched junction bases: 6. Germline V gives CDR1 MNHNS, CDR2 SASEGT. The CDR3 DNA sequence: TGTGCCAGCAGTGAACGGGAGACTAGCGGATACGAGCAGTACTTC. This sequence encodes CASSERETSGYEQYF.